This T cell receptor beta chain was retrieved from a study of PD-1 blockade in classical Hodgkin lymphoma. This CDR3 has 13 amino acids. CDR1 and CDR2 (germline): MGHRA, YSYEKL. Trimming took off 4 bases at V and 2 bases at J, with 8 bases between the two ends. Brentuximab vedotin exposure varied, and every patient relapsed after autologous stem cell transplantation. Best responses were complete response, partial response or progressive disease. TCRdb's table, derived via immunoSEQ multiplex PCR, lists solely in-frame clones and lacks some. The profile shows 20,000 to 30,000 clones, 70% to 80% of them singletons. Study results and caveats: Any patient who commenced nivolumab under 1 year after ASCT was excluded. Newly diagnosed and completely responding patients shared comparable baseline diversity. Relative to healthy donors, newly diagnosed patients reportedly had lower baseline TCR diversity, which was reported as lower still in relapsed/refractory patients.

About this clone: Its antigen is undetermined.

The rearrangement uses TRBV4-1 and TRBJ2-5; TRBD1 might be the D (6 bases). Sequencing used peripheral blood mononuclear cells (PBMCs), obtained before the second cycle of nivolumab. This TCR was sampled from a human donor with classical Hodgkin lymphoma. CDR3 loop: CASSRGGQETQYF. CDR3 bases: TGCGCCAGCAGCCGAGGGGGACAAGAGACCCAGTACTTC.